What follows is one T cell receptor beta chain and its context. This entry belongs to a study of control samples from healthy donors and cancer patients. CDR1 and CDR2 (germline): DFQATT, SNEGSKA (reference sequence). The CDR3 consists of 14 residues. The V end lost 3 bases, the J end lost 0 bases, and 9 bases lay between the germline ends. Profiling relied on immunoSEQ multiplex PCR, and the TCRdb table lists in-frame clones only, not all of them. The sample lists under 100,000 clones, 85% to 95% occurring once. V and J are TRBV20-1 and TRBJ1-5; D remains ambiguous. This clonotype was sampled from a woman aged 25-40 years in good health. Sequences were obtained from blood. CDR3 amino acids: CSASRGSSNQPQHF. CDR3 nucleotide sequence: TGCAGTGCTAGTCGGGGTAGTAGCAATCAGCCCCAGCATTTT.